This T cell receptor beta chain was profiled in a study of T-cell reconstitution after alpha-beta-depleted transplantation in children. This clonotype was counted ten times or more. The CDR3 runs 16 residues. The V segment lost 5 bases and the J segment 4 bases; nucleotides outside the gene matches: 10. Germline V gene data show CDR1 as SGHTA and CDR2 as FQGNSA. During its preparation, the TCRbeta library received unique molecular identifiers. TCRdb re-called the PCR reads with MiXCR, one entry per CDR3 protein. This table has around 400,000 distinct CDR3 sequences, roughly 10% appearing once. This chain uses TRBV7-2 with TRBJ1-5; 8 bases match TRBD1. The receptor was isolated from a human donor who donated a stem cell graft to a child with acute myeloid leukemia. The sequenced sample was PBMCs from the stem cell graft donor, obtained from the stem cell graft. CDR3 in DNA: TGTGCCAGCAGCCCAGACAGGGGTATAGGGAATCAGCCCCAGCATTTT. As protein: CASSPDRGIGNQPQHF.